This T cell receptor (beta chain) emerged from a study of T cells after yellow fever vaccination. As TCR cDNA was made by 5'RACE template switching, a universal primer site and UMIs were added. TCRdb reanalysed the 5' RACE reads using MiXCR and keeps one entry per CDR3 protein. The repertoire includes hundreds of thousands of distinct CDR3 sequences, 10% to 15% of them detected once, and under 15% sits in the top ten. Germline lookup yields CDR1 DFQATT and CDR2 SNEGSKA (reference sequence). V gave up 2 bases and J gave up 1 base; unmatched junction bases: 1. This CDR3 has 14 residues. Study-level points and caveats: The study re-detected most primary-vaccination clones after the booster (under 97% CD4, 80% to 90% CD8).

Worth noting for this clonotype: The antigen remains undetermined.

V usage is TRBV20-1 and J usage is TRBJ2-3; 9 bases align to TRBD2. The clonotype comes from a man younger than 40 who received the YFV17D yellow fever vaccine. The material was PBMCs, obtained on the day of the yellow fever booster vaccination. The DNA of the CDR3 is TGCAGTGCTAGACTAGCGGGGCGCACAGATACGCAGTATTTT. It encodes CSARLAGRTDTQYF.